This TCR beta chain was identified in a study of T cell responses to AZD1222 COVID-19 vaccine. The assay was immunoSEQ multiplex PCR, and TCRdb's table has in-frame clones only and misses some. Altogether more than 100,000 clones are present, about 85% being singletons, with the ten largest covering 2% to 3%. This clone occurred a few times. The CDR3 is 13 amino acids. The V gene end was trimmed by 2 bases and the J gene end by 12 bases; junction bases not matched to a gene: 11. From germline, CDR1 is GTSNPN and CDR2 SVGIG (reference sequence). The sequences come from peripheral blood, collected 28 days after the second AZD1222 dose. The V and J genes are TRBV30 and TRBJ1-1, with 8 bases fitting TRBD1. This sequence originates from an adult who received the AZD1222 COVID-19 vaccine. The CDR3 DNA reads TGTGCCTGGAGTTCCGGCAGGGGGCAGGGATCTTTCTTT. Translated: CAWSSGRGQGSFF. Filled out from reference TRBV30 and TRBJ1-1, the complete variable domain reads SQTIHQWPATLVQPVGSPLSLECTVEGTSNPNLYWYRQAAGRGLQLLFYSVGIGQISSEVPQNLSASRPQDRQFILSSKKLLLSDSGFYLCAWSSGRGQGSFFGQGTRLTVV.